This T cell receptor (beta chain) is drawn from a study of blood T cell repertoires in COVID-19. Clones were sequenced by immunoSEQ multiplex PCR, and TCRdb holds only the in-frame ones, with some missing. The table has around 260,000 clones, 88% seen once. Trimming removed 6 bases at V and 2 bases at J, with 8 bases between. The V gene's germline CDR1 is ENHRY and CDR2 SYGVKD. The CDR3 covers 13 residues. The sequencing input was peripheral blood. The rearrangement uses TRBV10-3 and TRBJ1-5; possible D gene TRBD1, 5 bases. This TCR came from a man aged 55 to 70 who had recovered from COVID-19. The CDR3 coding sequence is TGTGCCATCAGCGGACAACGCAATCAGCCCCAGCATTTT. Amino acid sequence: CAISGQRNQPQHF.